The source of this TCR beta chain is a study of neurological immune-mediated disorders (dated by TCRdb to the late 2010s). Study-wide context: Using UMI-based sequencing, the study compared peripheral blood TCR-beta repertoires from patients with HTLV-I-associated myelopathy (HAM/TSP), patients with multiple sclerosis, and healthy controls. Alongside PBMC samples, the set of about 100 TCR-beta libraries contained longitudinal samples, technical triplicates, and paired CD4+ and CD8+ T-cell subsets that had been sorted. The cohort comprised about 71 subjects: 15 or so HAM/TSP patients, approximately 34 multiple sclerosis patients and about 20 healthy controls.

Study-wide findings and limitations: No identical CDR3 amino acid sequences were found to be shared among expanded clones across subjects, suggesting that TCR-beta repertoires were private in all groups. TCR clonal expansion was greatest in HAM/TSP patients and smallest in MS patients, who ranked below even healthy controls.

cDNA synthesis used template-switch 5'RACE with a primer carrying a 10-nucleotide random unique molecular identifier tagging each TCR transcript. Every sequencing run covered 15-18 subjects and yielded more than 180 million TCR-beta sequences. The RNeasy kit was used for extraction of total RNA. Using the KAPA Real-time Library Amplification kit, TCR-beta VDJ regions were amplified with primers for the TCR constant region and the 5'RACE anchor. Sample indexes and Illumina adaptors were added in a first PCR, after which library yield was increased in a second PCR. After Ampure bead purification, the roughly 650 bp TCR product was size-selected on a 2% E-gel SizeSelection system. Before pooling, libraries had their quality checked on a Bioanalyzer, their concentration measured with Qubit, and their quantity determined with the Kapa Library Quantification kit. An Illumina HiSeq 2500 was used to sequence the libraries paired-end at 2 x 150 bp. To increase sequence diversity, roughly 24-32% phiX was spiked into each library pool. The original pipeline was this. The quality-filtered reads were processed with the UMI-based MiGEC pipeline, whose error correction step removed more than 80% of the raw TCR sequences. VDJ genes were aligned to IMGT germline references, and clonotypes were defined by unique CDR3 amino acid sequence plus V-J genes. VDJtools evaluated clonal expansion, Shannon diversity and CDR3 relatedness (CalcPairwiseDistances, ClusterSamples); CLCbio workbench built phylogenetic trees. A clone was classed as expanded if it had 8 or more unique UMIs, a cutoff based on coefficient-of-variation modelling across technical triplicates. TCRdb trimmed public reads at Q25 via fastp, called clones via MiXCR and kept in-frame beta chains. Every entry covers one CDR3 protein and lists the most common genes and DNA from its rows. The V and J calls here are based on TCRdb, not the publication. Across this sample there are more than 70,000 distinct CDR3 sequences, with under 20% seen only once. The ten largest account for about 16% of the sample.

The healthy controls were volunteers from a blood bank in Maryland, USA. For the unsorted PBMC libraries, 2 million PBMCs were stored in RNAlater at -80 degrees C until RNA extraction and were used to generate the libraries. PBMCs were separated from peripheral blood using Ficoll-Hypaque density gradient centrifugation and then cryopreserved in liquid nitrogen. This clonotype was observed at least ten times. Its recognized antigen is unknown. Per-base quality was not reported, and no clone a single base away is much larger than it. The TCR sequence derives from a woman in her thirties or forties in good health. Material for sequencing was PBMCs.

This receptor has the CDR3 CASSSGGSRKETQYF. The DNA sequence reads TGTGCCAGCAGCTCGGGGGGGTCCCGCAAAGAGACCCAGTACTTC. Recombination connected TRBV7-2 to TRBJ2-5; TRBD2 matches 8 bases in the middle. The germline V gene specifies SGHTA as CDR1 and FQGNSA as CDR2. The CDR3 contains 15 residues, cysteine and phenylalanine counted. Only the CDR3 portion is preserved as DNA: 45 bases, with reading frame beginning at the first base. Ends trimmed: V by 4 bases, J by 3 bases; bases unmatched to a gene: 7.